The 30 T cell receptor beta chains below come from one sample, sequenced in a study of cytomegalovirus exposure and HLA in healthy donors. The assay was immunoSEQ multiplex PCR, and TCRdb's table has in-frame clones only and misses some. Of over 120,000 clones in the sample, 87% were seen once. The sequenced sample was PBMCs. The receptor source for this set is a man aged 18 to 30 in good health and CMV-seropositive.

CDR3 bases: TGCGCCAGCAGCCAAGCCGGGACTAGCGGCTACGAGCAGTACTTC. Its translation is CASSQAGTSGYEQYF. The rearrangement links TRBV4-1 to TRBJ2-7; 11 bases agree with TRBD2. There are 15 residues in the CDR3. The trim removed 1 base at V and 3 bases at J, leaving 2 bases unmatched. Germline V lookup: CDR1 MGHRA, CDR2 YSYEKL.

The CDR3 DNA reads TGTGCCAGCAGGCCCGGGACAGGGAAAAGTCAGCCCCAGCATTTT. Protein product: CASRPGTGKSQPQHF. The rearrangement uses TRBV6-5 and TRBJ1-5; 9 nucleotides align to TRBD1. The CDR3 is 15 residues long. Germline CDR1 MNHEY, CDR2 SVGAGI. V was pared by 6 bases and J by 6 bases, with 9 bases of the junction left unmatched.

This sequence joins TRBV5-4 and TRBJ2-2; TRBD1 agrees at 9 bases. J was trimmed by 5 bases and V by 3 bases; bases with no gene match: 8. Germline assignment: CDR1 SGHNT and CDR2 YYREEE (reference sequence). This CDR3 has 16 residues. CDR3 sequence: CASSWGDRVRTGELFF. Here the CDR3 DNA reads TGTGCCAGCAGCTGGGGGGACAGGGTTAGAACCGGGGAGCTGTTTTTT.

The count of this clone is one. The chain carries TRBV6-6 and TRBJ1-1; D call uncertain. Germline loops: CDR1 MNHNY, CDR2 SVGAGI (reference sequence). Between the trimmed V and J ends, which lost 6 bases and 2 bases, there was a span of 10 bases. This CDR3 is 13 amino acids long. In DNA form, the CDR3 reads TGTGCCAGCAGCTACCGGGGTAACACTGAAGCTTTCTTT. It codes for CASSYRGNTEAFF.

This clone has a single count. The chain carries TRBV30 and TRBJ1-2; weak D call: TRBD1 (6 bases). Deletions cut 0 bases from V and 8 bases from J, with 10 bases between. In germline, CDR1 is GTSNPN, CDR2 SVGIG (reference sequence). This CDR3 is 12 amino acids long. DNA for the CDR3: TGTGCCTGGAGTGTCCTGGACAGCGGCTACACCTTC. Its translation: CAWSVLDSGYTF.

The rearrangement uses TRBV7-8 and TRBJ1-3; D ambiguous. V was pared by 4 bases and J by 0 bases, with 16 bases between. From germline, CDR1 is SGHVS and CDR2 FQNEAQ. The CDR3 has 17 residues. The CDR3 bases are TGTGCCAGCAGCTCAGTCGAGGGTCTAAACTCTGGAAACACCATATATTTT. It encodes CASSSVEGLNSGNTIYF.

This clone was seen a handful of times. V usage is TRBV7-9 and J usage is TRBJ2-5; D is unresolved. CDR1 SEHNR and CDR2 FQNEAQ come from the germline V gene (reference sequence). CDR3 size: 11 residues. With 3 bases removed from V and 4 bases from J, the gap between germline ends came to 3 bases. DNA for the CDR3: TGTGCCAGCAGCTTCTTAGAGACCCAGTACTTC. Translation: CASSFLETQYF.

The genes are TRBV7-3 and TRBJ1-1; TRBD1 agrees at 8 bases. Trimming took 5 bases from V and 6 from J; bases not matched to a gene: 5. CDR1 and CDR2 from the germline V gene are SGHTA and FQGTGA. CDR3 length: 13 amino acids. The chain's CDR3 is CASSKDRESEAFF. The CDR3 DNA sequence: TGTGCCAGCAGCAAGGACAGGGAATCTGAAGCTTTCTTT. Complete variable domain (other parts from reference TRBV7-3 and TRBJ1-1): GAGVSQTPSNKVTEKGKYVELRCDPISGHTALYWYRQSLGQGPEFLIYFQGTGAADDSGLPNDRFFAVRPEGSVSTLKIQRTERGDSAVYLCASSKDRESEAFFGQGTRLTVV.

The rearrangement links TRBV6-6 to TRBJ1-3; D might be TRBD1 (5 bases). Trimming shortened V by 6 bases and J by 0 bases, and 12 bases separated the two germline ends. This CDR3 region has 15 residues. Germline CDR1 is MNHNY and CDR2 is SVGAGI (reference sequence). The CDR3 reads CASRPPGFSGNTIYF. The CDR3, as DNA: TGTGCCAGCAGGCCCCCAGGGTTCTCTGGAAACACCATATATTTT.

The chain combines TRBV11-2 with TRBJ2-4; weak D call: TRBD2 (5 bases). The CDR3 runs to 16 residues. Between the trimmed V and J ends, which lost 4 bases and 3 bases, there was a span of 16 bases. Germline CDR1 is SGHAT and CDR2 is FQNNGV. CDR3 nucleotide sequence: TGTGCCAGCAGCTCCTTTTCGGGGTTCGACAAAAACATTCAGTACTTC. It is translated as CASSSFSGFDKNIQYF.

The chain employs TRBV18 and TRBJ1-2; D perhaps matches TRBD1 (5 bases). CDR1 and CDR2 (germline): KGHSH, LQKENI. Trimming removed 6 bases at V and 4 bases at J, with 18 bases between. CDR3 size: 15 residues. CDR3 in DNA: TGTGCCAGCTCGCAAGGGGCCGGTAAACCCTATGGCTACACCTTC. This encodes CASSQGAGKPYGYTF.

The rearrangement links TRBV18 to TRBJ2-1; D gene ambiguous. The CDR3 has 13 amino acids. Germline CDR1 reads KGHSH; CDR2 reads LQKENI. The V end was cut by 2 bases, the J end by 4 bases, with 6 bases between. The CDR3: CASSPRRYNEQFF. CDR3 nucleotide sequence: TGTGCCAGCTCACCAAGGAGATACAATGAGCAGTTCTTC.

The V call is TRBV27, the J call TRBJ2-7; 7 bases are shared with TRBD1. With 0 bases clipped from V and 4 bases from J, the junction kept 0 bases outside the gene matches. Looked up from germline, CDR1 is MNHEY and CDR2 is SMNVEV (reference sequence). This CDR3 is 13 amino acids long. The CDR3 protein is CASSLSTGYEQYF. For the CDR3, the DNA is TGTGCCAGCAGTTTATCGACAGGGTACGAGCAGTACTTC.

V gene TRBV19 combines with J gene TRBJ2-2, with D uncertain. The CDR3 loop spans 15 amino acids. V lost 4 bases and J 1 base, leaving 10 bases between the germline ends. Germline V gene data show CDR1 as LNHDA and CDR2 as SQIVND (reference sequence). This chain's CDR3 is CASSTRLGNTGELFF. CDR3 bases: TGTGCCAGTAGTACCCGTCTCGGGAACACCGGGGAGCTGTTTTTT.

The V and J genes are TRBV18 and TRBJ1-5; unclear D gene. Trimming took 9 bases from V and 2 from J, leaving 11 bases between them. CDR1 and CDR2 from the germline V gene are KGHSH and LQKENI. The CDR3 length is 13 residues. The CDR3 region has the DNA TGTGCCAGACGACGGGTGGGCAATCAGCCCCAGCATTTT. This codes for CARRRVGNQPQHF.

CDR3 sequence reads: CASSIGAGDNSPLHF. The CDR3 bases are TGTGCCAGTAGTATTGGGGCAGGAGATAATTCACCCCTCCACTTT. The V call is TRBV19, the J call TRBJ1-6; D is perhaps TRBD1 (5 bases). CDR3 length: 15 amino acids. Germline V CDR1 and CDR2: LNHDA, SQIVND (reference sequence). V lost 3 bases to trimming and J lost 5 bases, with 11 bases between them.

This rearrangement joins TRBV29-1 to TRBJ1-1; unclear D gene. Germline V lookup: CDR1 SQVTM, CDR2 ANQGSEA. CDR3 length: 12 residues. Between the trimmed V and J ends, which lost 0 bases and 8 bases, there was a span of 10 bases. The CDR3 loop reads CSVEDSGGEAFF. The CDR3 nucleotides are TGCAGCGTTGAAGATTCAGGAGGCGAAGCTTTCTTT.

This chain connects TRBV30 to TRBJ1-4, with 7 positions matching TRBD1. Germline V gene data show CDR1 as GTSNPN and CDR2 as SVGIG (reference sequence). With 4 bases clipped from V and 7 bases from J, the junction kept 9 bases outside the gene matches. The length of the CDR3 is 14 residues. The CDR3 DNA follows: TGTGCCTGGAACAGGGGCCCTCTCCTTGAAAAACTGTTTTTT. It is translated as CAWNRGPLLEKLFF.

The CDR3 sequence: CASSLGGNSGVEQYF. CDR3 coding DNA: TGCGCCAGCAGCTTGGGAGGGAATAGCGGCGTCGAGCAGTACTTC. The chain has TRBV5-1 and TRBJ2-7; weak D call: TRBD2 (6 bases). Germline CDR1 and CDR2: SGHRS and YFSETQ. V was pared by 0 bases and J by 6 bases, with 16 bases between. CDR3 length: 15 residues.

This chain links TRBV21-1 with TRBJ2-3; no DNA check was done on the table's D call, TRBD2. TRBV21-1 is a pseudogene segment. The CDR3 consists of 15 residues. Here the CDR3 DNA reads TGTGCCAGCAGTTGGAGGGGCCCAACCACAGATACGCAGTATTTT. Residues: CASSWRGPTTDTQYF.

The J gene is TRBJ2-7, the V gene TRBV6-5; 9 bases map to TRBD2. The CDR3 contains 15 residues. Germline trimming cut 0 bases from V and 5 bases from J; bases unmatched to any gene: 5. Germline V lookup: CDR1 MNHEY, CDR2 SVGAGI. CDR3 loop: CASSYSLAGLHEQYF. The CDR3 DNA sequence: TGTGCCAGCAGTTACTCGCTAGCGGGATTACACGAGCAGTACTTC.

V is TRBV4-1 and J is TRBJ1-1; weak D call: TRBD1 (5 bases). Trimming shortened V by 7 bases and J by 4 bases, and 25 bases separated the two germline ends. The CDR3 is made up of 17 amino acids. Per the germline V gene, CDR1 is MGHRA and CDR2 is YSYEKL. This CDR3 is CASTSEARARSATEAFF. CDR3 coding DNA: TGCGCCAGCACCTCAGAGGCCAGGGCTAGGTCAGCCACTGAAGCTTTCTTT.

CDR3 nucleotides: TGTGCCAGCAGCCGACAGGGTCGAGGCCGCTATGGCTACACCTTC. Translated: CASSRQGRGRYGYTF. The rearrangement uses TRBV13 and TRBJ1-2; TRBD1 aligns across 7 bases. The CDR3 contains 15 residues. J gave up 4 bases and V 5 bases, and 10 bases lay outside the gene matches. From germline, CDR1 is PRHDT and CDR2 FYEKMQ (reference sequence).

This clone appeared once. This chain uses TRBV11-3 with TRBJ2-7; 9 bases map to TRBD2. V was clipped by 5 bases and J by 6 bases; unmatched bases: 11. Germline V gene sequence: CDR1 SGHNT, CDR2 YENEEA. The CDR3 runs to 15 residues. CDR3 protein: CASSLSSGGPGEQYF. For the CDR3, the DNA is TGTGCCAGCAGCCTTAGTAGCGGGGGTCCGGGCGAGCAGTACTTC.

The CDR3 nucleotides read TGTGCCAGCAGTTCTCCCTTCGGACAGCGAGGATCAACTAATGAAAAACTGTTTTTT. Translating it yields CASSSPFGQRGSTNEKLFF. V gene TRBV28 combines with J gene TRBJ1-4; maybe TRBD1 (6 bases). This CDR3 region has 19 residues. V shed 4 bases and J shed 0 bases, with 21 bases lying between them. The V gene's germline CDR1 is MDHEN and CDR2 SYDVKM.

V usage is TRBV28 and J usage is TRBJ2-2, with D tentatively TRBD2 (5 bases). V lost 5 bases and J lost 1, with 11 bases in between. In germline, CDR1 is MDHEN, CDR2 SYDVKM. The CDR3 is 15 amino acids. The CDR3 sequence: CASSVLGENTGELFF. CDR3 in DNA: TGTGCCAGCAGTGTCTTGGGAGAGAACACCGGGGAGCTGTTTTTT.

This clone was counted only a few times. This chain connects TRBV4-1 to TRBJ2-7, with 9 nucleotides matching TRBD2. The V segment lost 4 bases and the J segment 8 bases; nucleotides outside the gene matches: 9. The CDR3 is made up of 14 amino acids. Germline V gives CDR1 MGHRA, CDR2 YSYEKL. The chain's CDR3 is CASSPSGGTTKQYF. In DNA form, the CDR3 reads TGCGCCAGCAGCCCCAGCGGGGGGACAACGAAGCAGTACTTC.

The genes are TRBV19 and TRBJ1-5, with a weak D call TRBD1 (6 bases). Trimming removed 7 bases at V and 6 bases at J, with 16 bases between. CDR1 LNHDA and CDR2 SQIVND come from the germline V gene (reference sequence). CDR3 length equals 14 residues. The CDR3 DNA reads TGTGCCAGTACTGGACGGGGGGCCCTTCAGCCCCAGCATTTT. Translation gives CASTGRGALQPQHF.

This chain joins TRBV5-1 and TRBJ2-5; D is undetermined. Germline lookup yields CDR1 SGHRS and CDR2 YFSETQ. This CDR3 has 14 residues. The V end lost 0 bases, the J end lost 1 base, and 7 bases lay between the germline ends. The CDR3 coding sequence is TGCGCCAGCAGCTTGGCCTACCTCCAAGAGACCCAGTACTTC. Translation gives CASSLAYLQETQYF.

This rearrangement joins TRBV10-3 to TRBJ2-1; D uncertain. The V end was cut by 6 bases, the J end by 8 bases, with 11 bases between. This CDR3 comprises 12 residues. Germline CDR1 reads ENHRY; CDR2 reads SYGVKD. This CDR3 reads CAIRGPIDEQFF. In DNA, the CDR3 is TGTGCCATCAGGGGCCCGATAGATGAGCAGTTCTTC.